In this sample, the clone carrying this T cell receptor beta chain turned up a few times. The antigen is undetermined. The V gene's germline CDR1 is MNHEY and CDR2 SMNVEV (reference sequence). The CDR3 consists of 15 residues. Between the trimmed V and J ends, which lost 0 bases and 1 base, there was a span of 9 bases. This entry belongs to a study of identical twins. A universal primer site was added by template switching, and unique molecular identifiers were carried by the cDNA. TCRdb reprocessed the 5' RACE reads with MiXCR, giving one entry per CDR3 protein. Of approximately 630,000 distinct CDR3 sequences in the sample, about 7.6% were seen once. Donors uniformly comprised healthy Caucasians. Regarding the study as a whole: Beta out-of-frame sequences showed weaker excess twin sharing.

These data were also reused for a study on yellow fever vaccine responses in identical twins.

Sequenced input: PBMCs. The clonotype was recovered from a woman between 18 and 30 years old in good health. V is TRBV27 and J is TRBJ1-1; D is uncertain. In nucleotides, the CDR3 is TGTGCCAGCAGTTTATCCGCAGGACCGAACACTGAAGCTTTCTTT. Translating it yields CASSLSAGPNTEAFF.